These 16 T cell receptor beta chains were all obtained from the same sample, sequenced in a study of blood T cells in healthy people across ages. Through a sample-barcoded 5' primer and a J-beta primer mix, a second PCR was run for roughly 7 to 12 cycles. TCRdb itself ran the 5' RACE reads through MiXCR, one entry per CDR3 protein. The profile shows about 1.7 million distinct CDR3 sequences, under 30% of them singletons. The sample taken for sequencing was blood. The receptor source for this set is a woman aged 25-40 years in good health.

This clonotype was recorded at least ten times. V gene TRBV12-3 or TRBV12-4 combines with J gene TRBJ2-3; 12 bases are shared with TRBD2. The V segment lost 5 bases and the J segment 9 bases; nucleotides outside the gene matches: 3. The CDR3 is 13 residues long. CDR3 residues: CASSVGLAGTQYF. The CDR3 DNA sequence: TGTGCCAGCAGTGTGGGACTAGCGGGCACGCAGTATTTT.

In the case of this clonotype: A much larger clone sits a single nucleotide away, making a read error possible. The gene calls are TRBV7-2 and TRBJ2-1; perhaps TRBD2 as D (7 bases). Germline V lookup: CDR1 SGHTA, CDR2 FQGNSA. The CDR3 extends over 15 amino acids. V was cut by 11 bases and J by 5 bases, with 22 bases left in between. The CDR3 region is CASTKRGGRDNEQFF. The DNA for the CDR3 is TGTGCCTCCACCAAAAGGGGGGGACGGGACAATGAGCAGTTCTTC.

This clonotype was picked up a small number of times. CDR3 residues: CATASSIQETQYF. DNA of the CDR3: TGCGCCACAGCATCCAGCATCCAAGAGACCCAGTACTTC. The rearrangement links TRBV10-1 to TRBJ2-5; D not resolved. The CDR3 is 13 residues long. Germline V lookup: CDR1 WNHNN, CDR2 SYGVQD (reference sequence). V lost 10 bases and J 1 base, leaving 13 bases between the germline ends.

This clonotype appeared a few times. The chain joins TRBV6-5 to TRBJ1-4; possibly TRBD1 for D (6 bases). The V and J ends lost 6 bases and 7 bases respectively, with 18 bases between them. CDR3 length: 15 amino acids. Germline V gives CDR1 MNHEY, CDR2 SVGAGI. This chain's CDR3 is CASRKQGAGSEKLFF. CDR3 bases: TGTGCCAGCAGGAAACAGGGCGCGGGGAGTGAAAAACTGTTTTTT.

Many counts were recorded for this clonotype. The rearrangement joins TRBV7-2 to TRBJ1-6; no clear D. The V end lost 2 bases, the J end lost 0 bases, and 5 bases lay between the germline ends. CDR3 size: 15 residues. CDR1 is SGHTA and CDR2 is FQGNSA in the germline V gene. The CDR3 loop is CASSLRVSYNSPLHF. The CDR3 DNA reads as TGTGCCAGCAGCTTAAGGGTCTCCTATAATTCACCCCTCCACTTT.

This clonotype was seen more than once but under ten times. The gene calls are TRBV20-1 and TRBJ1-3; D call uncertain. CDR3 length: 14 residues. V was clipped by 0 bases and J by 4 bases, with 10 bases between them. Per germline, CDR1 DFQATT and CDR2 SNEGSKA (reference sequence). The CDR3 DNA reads TGCAGTGCTAGAGATGACCCCCGGGGAAACACCATATATTTT. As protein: CSARDDPRGNTIYF.

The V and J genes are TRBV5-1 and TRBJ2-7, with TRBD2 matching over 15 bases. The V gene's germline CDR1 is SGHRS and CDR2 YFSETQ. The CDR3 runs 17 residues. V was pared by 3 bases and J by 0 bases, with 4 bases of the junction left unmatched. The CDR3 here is CASSWTSGRAISYEQYF. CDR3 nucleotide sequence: TGCGCCAGCAGCTGGACTAGCGGGAGGGCCATCTCCTACGAGCAGTACTTC.

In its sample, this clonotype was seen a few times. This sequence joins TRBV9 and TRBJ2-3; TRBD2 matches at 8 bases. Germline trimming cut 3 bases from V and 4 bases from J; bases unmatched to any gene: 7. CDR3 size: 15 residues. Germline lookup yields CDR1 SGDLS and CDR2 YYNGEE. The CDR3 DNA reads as TGTGCCAGCAGCGGAGCGGGAGTACCCGCAGATACGCAGTATTTT. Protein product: CASSGAGVPADTQYF.

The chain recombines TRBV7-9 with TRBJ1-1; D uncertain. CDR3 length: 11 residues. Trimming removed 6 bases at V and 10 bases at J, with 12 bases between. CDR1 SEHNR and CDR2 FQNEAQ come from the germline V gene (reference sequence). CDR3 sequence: CASRGTGSAFF. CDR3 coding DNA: TGTGCCAGCAGGGGAACGGGGTCAGCTTTCTTT.

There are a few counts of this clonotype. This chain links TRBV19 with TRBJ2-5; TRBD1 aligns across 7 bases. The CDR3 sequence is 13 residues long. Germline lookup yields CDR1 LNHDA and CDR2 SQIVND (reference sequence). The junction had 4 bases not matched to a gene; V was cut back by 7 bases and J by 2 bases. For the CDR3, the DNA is TGTGCCAGTAAGGGGACAGTACAAGAGACCCAGTACTTC. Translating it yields CASKGTVQETQYF. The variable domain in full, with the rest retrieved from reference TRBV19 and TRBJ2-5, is DGGITQSPKYLFRKEGQNVTLSCEQNLNHDAMYWYRQDPGQGLRLIYYSQIVNDFQKGDIAEGYSVSREKKESFPLTVTSAQKNPTAFYLCASKGTVQETQYFGPGTRLLVL.

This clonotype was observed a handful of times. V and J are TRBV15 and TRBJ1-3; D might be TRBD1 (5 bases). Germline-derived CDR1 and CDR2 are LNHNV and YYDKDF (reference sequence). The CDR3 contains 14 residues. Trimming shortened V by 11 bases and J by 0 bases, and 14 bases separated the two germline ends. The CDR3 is CAASGTDSGNTIYF. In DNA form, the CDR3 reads TGTGCCGCCTCCGGGACGGACTCTGGAAACACCATATATTTT.

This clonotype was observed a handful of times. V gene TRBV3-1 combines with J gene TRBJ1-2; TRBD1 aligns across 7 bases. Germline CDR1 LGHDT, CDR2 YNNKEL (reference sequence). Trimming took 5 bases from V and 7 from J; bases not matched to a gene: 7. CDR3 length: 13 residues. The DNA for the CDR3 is TGTGCCAGCAGCTGGGAGGGGGCTGCTGGCTACACCTTC. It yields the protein CASSWEGAAGYTF. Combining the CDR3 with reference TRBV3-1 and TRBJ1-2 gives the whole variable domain DTAVSQTPKYLVTQMGNDKSIKCEQNLGHDTMYWYKQDSKKFLKIMFSYNNKELIINETVPNRFSPKSPDKAHLNLHINSLELGDSAVYFCASSWEGAAGYTFGSGTRLTVV.

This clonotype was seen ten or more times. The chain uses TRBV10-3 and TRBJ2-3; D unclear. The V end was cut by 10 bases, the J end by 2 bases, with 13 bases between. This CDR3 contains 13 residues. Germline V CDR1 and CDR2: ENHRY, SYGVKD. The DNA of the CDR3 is TGTGCCACCTTGGATGCCACCACAGATACGCAGTATTTT. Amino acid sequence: CATLDATTDTQYF.

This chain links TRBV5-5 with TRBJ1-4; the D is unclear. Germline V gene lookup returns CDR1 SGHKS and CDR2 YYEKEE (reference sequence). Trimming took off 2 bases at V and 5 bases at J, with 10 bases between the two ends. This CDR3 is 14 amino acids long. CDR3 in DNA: TGTGCCAGCAGCTTCTTACAGTCGAATGAAAAACTGTTTTTT. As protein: CASSFLQSNEKLFF.

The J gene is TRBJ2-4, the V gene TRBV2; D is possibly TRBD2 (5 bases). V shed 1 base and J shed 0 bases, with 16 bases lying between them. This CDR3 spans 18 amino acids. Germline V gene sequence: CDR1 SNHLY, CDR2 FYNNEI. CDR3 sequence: CASSEETAGFIAKNIQYF. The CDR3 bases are TGTGCCAGCAGTGAAGAAACTGCGGGTTTCATAGCCAAAAACATTCAGTACTTC.

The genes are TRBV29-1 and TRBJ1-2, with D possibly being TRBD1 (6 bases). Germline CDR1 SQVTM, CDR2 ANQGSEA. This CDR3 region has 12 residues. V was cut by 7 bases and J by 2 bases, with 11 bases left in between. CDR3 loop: CSAGTQNYGYTF. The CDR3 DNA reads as TGCAGCGCCGGGACACAAAACTATGGCTACACCTTC.